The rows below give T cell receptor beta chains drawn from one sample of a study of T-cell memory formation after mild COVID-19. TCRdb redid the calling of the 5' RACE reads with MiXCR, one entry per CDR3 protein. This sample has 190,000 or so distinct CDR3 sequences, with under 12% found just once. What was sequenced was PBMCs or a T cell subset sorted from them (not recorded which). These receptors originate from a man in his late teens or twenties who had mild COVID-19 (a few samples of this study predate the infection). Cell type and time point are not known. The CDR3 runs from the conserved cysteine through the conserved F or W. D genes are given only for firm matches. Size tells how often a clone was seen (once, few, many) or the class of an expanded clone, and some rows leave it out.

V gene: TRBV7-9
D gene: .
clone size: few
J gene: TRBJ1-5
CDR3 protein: CASSLVQAGGFGNQPQHF
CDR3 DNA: TGTGCCAGCAGCTTAGTGCAGGCCGGAGGGTTCGGCAATCAGCCCCAGCATTTT

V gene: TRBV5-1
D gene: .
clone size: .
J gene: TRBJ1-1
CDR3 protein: CASSYRGRVTEAFF
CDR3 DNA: TGCGCCAGCAGCTACCGAGGAAGGGTTACTGAAGCTTTCTTT

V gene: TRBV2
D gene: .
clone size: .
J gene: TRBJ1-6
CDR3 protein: CASQYSPPLHF
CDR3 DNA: TGTGCCAGTCAGTACTCGCCACCCCTCCACTTT

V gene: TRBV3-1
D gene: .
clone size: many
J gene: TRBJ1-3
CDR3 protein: CASSQGQLGNTIYF
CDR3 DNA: TGTGCCAGCAGCCAAGGACAGCTCGGAAACACCATATATTTT

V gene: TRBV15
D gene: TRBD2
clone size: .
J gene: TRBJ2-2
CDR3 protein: CATSRDQAGGPNTGELFF
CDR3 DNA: TGTGCCACCAGCAGAGATCAAGCGGGGGGCCCGAACACCGGGGAGCTGTTTTTT

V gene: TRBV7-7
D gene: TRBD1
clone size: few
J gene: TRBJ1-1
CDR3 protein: CASRRTGESTEAFF
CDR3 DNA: TGTGCTAGCAGAAGGACAGGGGAAAGCACTGAAGCTTTCTTT

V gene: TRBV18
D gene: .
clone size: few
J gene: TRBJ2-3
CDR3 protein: CASFTSLEESLFTDTQYF
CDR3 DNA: TGTGCCAGCTTCACGTCGCTGGAGGAAAGTCTATTCACAGATACGCAGTATTTT

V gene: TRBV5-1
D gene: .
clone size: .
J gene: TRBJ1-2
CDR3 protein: CASSLVVANYGYTF
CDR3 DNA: TGCGCCAGCAGCTTGGTGGTAGCTAACTATGGCTACACCTTC

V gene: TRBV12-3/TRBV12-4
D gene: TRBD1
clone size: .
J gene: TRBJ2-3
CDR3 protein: CASSQNRGTDTQYF
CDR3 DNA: TGTGCCAGCAGCCAAAACAGGGGAACCGATACGCAGTATTTT

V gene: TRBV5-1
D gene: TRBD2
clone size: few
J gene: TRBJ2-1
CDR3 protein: CASSSSGGGNEQFF
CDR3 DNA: TGTGCCAGCAGCTCCTCTGGGGGGGGTAATGAGCAGTTCTTC

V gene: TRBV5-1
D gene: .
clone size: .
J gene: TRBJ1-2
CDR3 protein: CASSPGTVLGYGYTF
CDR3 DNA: TGCGCCAGCAGCCCCGGGACGGTACTCGGCTATGGCTACACCTTC

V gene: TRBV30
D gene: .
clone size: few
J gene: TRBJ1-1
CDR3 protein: CAQGGGNTEAFF
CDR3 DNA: TGTGCCCAAGGGGGAGGGAACACTGAAGCTTTCTTT

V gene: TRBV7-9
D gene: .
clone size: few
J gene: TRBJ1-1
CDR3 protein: CASSLANLIKGKGDTEAFF
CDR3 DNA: TGTGCCAGCAGCTTAGCGAATCTGATTAAGGGGAAGGGGGACACTGAAGCTTTCTTT

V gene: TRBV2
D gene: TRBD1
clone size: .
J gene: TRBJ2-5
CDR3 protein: CASSFGTGGETQYF
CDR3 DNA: TGTGCCAGCAGTTTCGGGACAGGGGGAGAGACCCAGTACTTC

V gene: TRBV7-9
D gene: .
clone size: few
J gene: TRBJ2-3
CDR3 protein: CASSLPFHGTPKYF
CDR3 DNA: TGTGCCAGCAGCTTACCCTTTCACGGGACCCCGAAGTATTTT

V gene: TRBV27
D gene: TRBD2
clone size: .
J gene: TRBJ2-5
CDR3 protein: CASRRLAGGSQETQYF
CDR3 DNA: TGTGCCAGCAGGCGACTAGCGGGGGGCAGCCAAGAGACCCAGTACTTC

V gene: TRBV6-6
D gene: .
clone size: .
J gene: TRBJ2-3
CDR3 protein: CASREGGTDTQYF
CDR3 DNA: TGTGCCAGCAGGGAGGGGGGCACAGATACGCAGTATTTT

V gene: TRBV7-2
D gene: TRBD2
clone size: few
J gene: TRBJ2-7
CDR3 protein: CASSSRLAGGSYEQYF
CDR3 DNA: TGTGCCAGCAGTTCAAGACTAGCGGGTGGTTCCTACGAGCAGTACTTC

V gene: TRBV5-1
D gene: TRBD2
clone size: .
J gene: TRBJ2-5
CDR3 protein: CASSPGTSSFAETQYF
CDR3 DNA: TGCGCCAGCAGCCCCGGGACTAGCTCTTTTGCGGAGACCCAGTACTTC

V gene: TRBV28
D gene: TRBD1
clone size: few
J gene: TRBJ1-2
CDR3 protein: CASSSGQGERGYTF
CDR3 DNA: TGTGCCAGCAGTTCGGGACAGGGGGAACGGGGCTACACCTTC

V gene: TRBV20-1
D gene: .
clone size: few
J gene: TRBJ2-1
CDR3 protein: CSASRGPYNEQFF
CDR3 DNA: TGCAGTGCTAGCCGGGGACCTTACAATGAGCAGTTCTTC

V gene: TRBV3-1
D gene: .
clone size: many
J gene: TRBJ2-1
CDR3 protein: CASSLRGGPTYNEQFF
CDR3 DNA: TGTGCCAGCAGCCTCAGGGGGGGCCCTACCTACAATGAGCAGTTCTTC

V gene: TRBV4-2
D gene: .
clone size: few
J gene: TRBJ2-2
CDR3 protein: CASSQGAGLGGELFF
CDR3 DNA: TGTGCCAGCAGCCAAGGGGCAGGTTTAGGCGGGGAGCTGTTTTTT

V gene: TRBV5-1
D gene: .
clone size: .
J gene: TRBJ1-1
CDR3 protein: CASSIRDIGTEAFF
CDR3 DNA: TGCGCCAGCAGCATCAGGGACATTGGCACTGAAGCTTTCTTT

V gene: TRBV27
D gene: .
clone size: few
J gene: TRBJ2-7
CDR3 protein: CASRATGGTYEQYF
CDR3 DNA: TGTGCCAGCAGGGCTACAGGAGGTACCTACGAGCAGTACTTC

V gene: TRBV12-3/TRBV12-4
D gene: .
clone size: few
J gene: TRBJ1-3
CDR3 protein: CASRIGTDLGNTIYF
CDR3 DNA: TGTGCCAGCAGGATCGGGACCGACCTTGGAAACACCATATATTTT

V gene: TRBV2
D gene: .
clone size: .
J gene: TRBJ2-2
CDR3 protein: CASSVMGAMNTGELFF
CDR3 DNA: TGTGCCAGCAGCGTGATGGGGGCTATGAACACCGGGGAGCTGTTTTTT

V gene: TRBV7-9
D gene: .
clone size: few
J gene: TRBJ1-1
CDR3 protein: CASSRRQVNTEAFF
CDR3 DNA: TGTGCCAGCAGCCGCCGACAGGTGAACACTGAAGCTTTCTTT

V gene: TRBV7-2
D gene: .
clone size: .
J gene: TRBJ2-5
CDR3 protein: CASSSAREAETQYF
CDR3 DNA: TGTGCCAGCAGCTCCGCCAGGGAGGCGGAGACCCAGTACTTC

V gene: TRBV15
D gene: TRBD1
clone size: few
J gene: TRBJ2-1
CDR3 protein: CATSRDWTGGSEQFF
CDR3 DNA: TGTGCCACCAGCAGAGATTGGACAGGGGGCAGTGAGCAGTTCTTC

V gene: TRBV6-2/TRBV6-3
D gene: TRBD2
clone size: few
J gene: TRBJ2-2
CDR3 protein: CASIPRLAGGRTGELFF
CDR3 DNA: TGTGCCAGCATACCACGGCTAGCGGGGGGTCGGACCGGGGAGCTGTTTTTT

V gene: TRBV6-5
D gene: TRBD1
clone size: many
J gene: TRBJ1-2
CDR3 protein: CASSLEGALDYGYTF
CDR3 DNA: TGTGCCAGCAGTTTGGAGGGGGCGTTGGACTATGGCTACACCTTC

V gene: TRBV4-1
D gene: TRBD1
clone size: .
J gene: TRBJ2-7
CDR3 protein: CASSQGDRSSYEQYF
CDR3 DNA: TGCGCCAGCAGCCAAGGGGACAGAAGCTCCTACGAGCAGTACTTC

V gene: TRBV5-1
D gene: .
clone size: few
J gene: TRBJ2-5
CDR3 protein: CASSLVASRETQYF
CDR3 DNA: TGCGCCAGCAGCTTGGTGGCGTCGAGGGAGACCCAGTACTTC

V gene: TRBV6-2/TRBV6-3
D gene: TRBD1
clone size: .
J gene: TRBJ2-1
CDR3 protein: CASSYRDRVSFINYNEQFF
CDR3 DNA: TGTGCCAGCAGTTACAGGGACAGGGTCAGTTTTATTAACTACAATGAGCAGTTCTTC